The sequence of this TCR beta chain was determined in a study of CD8 T cells in cerebrospinal fluid in Alzheimer's disease. Study-wide points: EBV-specific clones were neither the most expanded nor enriched in Alzheimer's patients. Compared with controls, mild cognitive impairment or Alzheimer's disease patients showed higher maximum CSF clone percentages.

CDR3 length: 13 amino acids. Looked up from germline, CDR1 is SQVTM and CDR2 is ANQGSEA. In terms of frequency, this clonotype is medium-sized. Its antigen is not known. After re-calling the 10x single-cell sequencing reads, TCRdb lists one entry per CDR3 protein, DNA absent. This repertoire includes roughly 1,500 distinct CDR3 sequences. This TCR was sampled from a human donor with Alzheimer's disease. V and J are TRBV29-1 and TRBJ1-2; TCRdb's D gene call, TRBD1, goes unchecked for lack of DNA. The source material was cerebrospinal fluid. This CDR3 reads CSGTDRGQNGYTF.